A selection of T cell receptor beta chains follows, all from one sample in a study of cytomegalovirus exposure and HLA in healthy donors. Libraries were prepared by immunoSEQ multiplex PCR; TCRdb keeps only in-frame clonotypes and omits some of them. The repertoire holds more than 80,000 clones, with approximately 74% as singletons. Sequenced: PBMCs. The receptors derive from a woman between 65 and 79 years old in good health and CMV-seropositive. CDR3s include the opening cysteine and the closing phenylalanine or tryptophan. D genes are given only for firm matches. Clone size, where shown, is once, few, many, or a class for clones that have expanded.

TGCGCCAGCAGCTTGGGACAGGGGGCGCGTATTGCGGGCAATCAGCCCCAGCATTTT CASSLGQGARIAGNQPQHF TRBV5-1 TRBD1 - TRBJ1-5
TGTGCCAGCAGCTACGGGACTAGCGGGGATTACAATGAGCAGTTCTTC CASSYGTSGDYNEQFF TRBV7-2 TRBD2 - TRBJ2-1
TGCGCCAGCACCCTGGAGGGGACAGAGGGGGAGACCCAGTACTTC CASTLEGTEGETQYF TRBV5-1 - - TRBJ2-5
TGCAGCGTTCCCGGGACAGGCTTCGTGAATGAGCAGTTCTTC CSVPGTGFVNEQFF TRBV29-1 TRBD1 - TRBJ2-1
TGTGCCAGCAGCTTAGGGCTACAGAAGTCGCAGTATTTT CASSLGLQKSQYF TRBV7-3 - - TRBJ2-3
TGTGCCAGCAGCCAGCAGGGCACAGATACGCAGTATTTT CASSQQGTDTQYF TRBV14 - - TRBJ2-3
TGTGCCAGCAGCACGGGACTAGCGGACTACGAGCAGTACTTC CASSTGLADYEQYF TRBV5-5 TRBD2 - TRBJ2-7
TGTGCCAGCAGCGACCGGGACAGGGGCTCCTACGAGCAGTACTTC CASSDRDRGSYEQYF TRBV21-1 - - TRBJ2-7
TGTGCCAGCAGCTTAGTAATGGGGACTAGCGGGAGTCGGGGTCAGTTCTTC CASSLVMGTSGSRGQFF TRBV7-6 TRBD2 - TRBJ2-1
TGTGCCAGCAGCCAACCACGACTAGCGAGGGAGACCCAGTACTTC CASSQPRLARETQYF TRBV14 TRBD2 - TRBJ2-5
TGTGCCAGCAGCCGGGACAACACCTACGAGCAGTACTTC CASSRDNTYEQYF TRBV28 - few TRBJ2-7
TGTGCCAGCTCACCACCGGCGGAAAGGGGGGGTCAGTTCTTC CASSPPAERGGQFF TRBV18 - - TRBJ2-1
TGTGCCAGCAGCGACCTTCAGGGGGCTAATTCACCCCTCCACTTT CASSDLQGANSPLHF TRBV7-8 TRBD1 - TRBJ1-6
TGTGCCAGCAGTTGGATGGGCAGGGGGCCCTACGAGCAGTACTTC CASSWMGRGPYEQYF TRBV28 TRBD1 - TRBJ2-7
TGTGCCAGCAGCTTAGCGGGGACAAATATTCAGCCCCAGCATTTT CASSLAGTNIQPQHF TRBV7-2 - - TRBJ1-5
TGTGCCAGCACCTTGCCCGGTCCCTACGAGCAGTACTTC CASTLPGPYEQYF TRBV28 - - TRBJ2-7
TGTGCCAGCAGCGTAGGATTAGCTTCGTACGAGCAGTACTTC CASSVGLASYEQYF TRBV9 - few TRBJ2-7
TGTGCCAGCAGCTTGGTCTCCGGAAGGGACTTCCATTCACCCCTCCACTTT CASSLVSGRDFHSPLHF TRBV5-6 - few TRBJ1-6
TGTGCCAGCAGCTTAGCCCTAGCGGGGGGCAATGAGCAGTTCTTC CASSLALAGGNEQFF TRBV7-2 TRBD2 - TRBJ2-1
TGTGCCAGCAGCCCGGGGGGAGGGAGGATGGGGAACACTGAAGCTTTCTTT CASSPGGGRMGNTEAFF TRBV5-4 - - TRBJ1-1
TGTGCCAGCAGCAACTCGGGGGGGAGCACTGAAGCTTTCTTT CASSNSGGSTEAFF TRBV28 - - TRBJ1-1
TGCAGCGTCCGTTCGCGTGCCCAGGGGGAGCAGTACTTC CSVRSRAQGEQYF TRBV29-1 - - TRBJ2-7
TGTGCCAGCCATTCGTCGGGACTAGCGGGGGATTTAACAACCTACGAGCAGTACTTC CASHSSGLAGDLTTYEQYF TRBV28 TRBD2 - TRBJ2-7
TGTGCCATCAGTGAGTCGGAAAGGGGGCCTTACCAGCCCCAGCATTTT CAISESERGPYQPQHF TRBV10-3 TRBD1 - TRBJ1-5